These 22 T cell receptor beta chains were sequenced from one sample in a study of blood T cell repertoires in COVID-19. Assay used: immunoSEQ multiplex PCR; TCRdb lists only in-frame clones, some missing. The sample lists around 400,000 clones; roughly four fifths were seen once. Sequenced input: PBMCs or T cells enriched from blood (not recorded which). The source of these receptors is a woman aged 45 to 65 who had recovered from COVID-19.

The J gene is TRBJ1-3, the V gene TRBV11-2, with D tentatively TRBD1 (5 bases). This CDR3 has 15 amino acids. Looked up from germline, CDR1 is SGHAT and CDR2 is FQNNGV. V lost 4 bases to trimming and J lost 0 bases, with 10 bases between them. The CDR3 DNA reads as TGTGCCAGCAGCTCGACAGTTTACTCTGGAAACACCATATATTTT. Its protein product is CASSSTVYSGNTIYF.

The CDR3 loop is CASSGGGATEAFF. For the CDR3, the DNA is TGTGCCAGCAGCGGAGGGGGGGCCACTGAAGCTTTCTTT. This chain connects TRBV7-9 to TRBJ1-1; possible D gene TRBD1, 6 bases. V dropped 5 bases and J dropped 4 bases, with 11 bases sitting between them. Germline V CDR1 and CDR2: SEHNR, FQNEAQ (reference sequence). The CDR3 totals 13 residues. Looking up the rest from reference TRBV7-9 and TRBJ1-1 gives the full variable domain: DTGVSQNPRHKITKRGQNVTFRCDPISEHNRLYWYRQTLGQGPEFLTYFQNEAQLEKSRLLSDRFSAERPKGSFSTLEIQRTEQGDSAMYLCASSGGGATEAFFGQGTRLTVV.

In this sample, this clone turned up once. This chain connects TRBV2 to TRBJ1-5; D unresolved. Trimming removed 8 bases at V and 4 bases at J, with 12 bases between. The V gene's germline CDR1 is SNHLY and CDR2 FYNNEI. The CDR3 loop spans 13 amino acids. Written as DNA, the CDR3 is TGTGCCAGCTCCCAACGCGAGAATCAGCCCCAGCATTTT. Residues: CASSQRENQPQHF.

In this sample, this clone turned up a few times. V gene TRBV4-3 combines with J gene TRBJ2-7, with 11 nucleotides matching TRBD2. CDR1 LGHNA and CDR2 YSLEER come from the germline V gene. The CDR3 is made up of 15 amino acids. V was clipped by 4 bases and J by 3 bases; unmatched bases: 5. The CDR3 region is CASSRGLAGNYEQYF. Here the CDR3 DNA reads TGCGCCAGCAGCCGCGGACTAGCGGGTAACTACGAGCAGTACTTC.

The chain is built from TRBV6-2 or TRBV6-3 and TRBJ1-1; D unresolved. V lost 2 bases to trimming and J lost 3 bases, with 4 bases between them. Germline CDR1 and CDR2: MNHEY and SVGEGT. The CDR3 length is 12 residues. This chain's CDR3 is CASSYTDTEAFF. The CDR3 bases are TGTGCCAGCAGTTACACTGACACTGAAGCTTTCTTT.

CDR3 amino acids: CASTTGTGSGNTIYF. The CDR3 DNA reads as TGTGCCAGCACCACAGGGACAGGCTCTGGAAACACCATATATTTT. J is TRBJ1-3 and V is TRBV2; 8 bases align to TRBD1. Germline CDR1 and CDR2: SNHLY and FYNNEI. The trim removed 7 bases at V and 0 bases at J, leaving 5 bases unmatched. The CDR3 length is 15 residues. Full variable domain (outside the CDR3, taken from reference TRBV2 and TRBJ1-3): EPEVTQTPSHQVTQMGQEVILRCVPISNHLYFYWYRQILGQKVEFLVSFYNNEISEKSEIFDDQFSVERPDGSNFTLKIRSTKLEDSAMYFCASTTGTGSGNTIYFGEGSWLTVV.

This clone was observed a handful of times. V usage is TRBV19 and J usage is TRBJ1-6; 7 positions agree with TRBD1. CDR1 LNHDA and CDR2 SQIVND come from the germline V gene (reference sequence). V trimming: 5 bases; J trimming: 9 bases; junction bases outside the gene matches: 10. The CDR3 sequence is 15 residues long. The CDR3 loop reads CASSRENRGGSPLHF. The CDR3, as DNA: TGTGCCAGTAGTCGCGAGAACAGGGGTGGTTCACCCCTCCACTTT.

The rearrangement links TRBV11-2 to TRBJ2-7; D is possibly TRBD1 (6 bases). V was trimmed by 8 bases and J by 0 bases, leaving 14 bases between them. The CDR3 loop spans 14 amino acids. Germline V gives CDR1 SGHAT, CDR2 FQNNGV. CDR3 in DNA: TGTGCCAGCGCTCTACAGGGCAGCTCCTACGAGCAGTACTTC. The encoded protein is CASALQGSSYEQYF.

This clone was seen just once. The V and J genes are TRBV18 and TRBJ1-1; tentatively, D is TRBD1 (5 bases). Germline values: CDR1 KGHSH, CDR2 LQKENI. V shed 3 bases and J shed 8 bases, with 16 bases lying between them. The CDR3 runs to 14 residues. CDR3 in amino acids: CASSPQQGRDEAFF. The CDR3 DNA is TGTGCCAGCTCACCTCAGCAAGGGAGGGACGAAGCTTTCTTT.

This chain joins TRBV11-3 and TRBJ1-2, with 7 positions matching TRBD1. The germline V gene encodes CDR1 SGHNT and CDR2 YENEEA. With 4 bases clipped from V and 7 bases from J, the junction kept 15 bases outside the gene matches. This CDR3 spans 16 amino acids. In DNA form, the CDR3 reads TGTGCCAGCAGCTCCGCTCCAGGACAGGCAGGTTCTGGCTACACCTTC. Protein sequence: CASSSAPGQAGSGYTF.

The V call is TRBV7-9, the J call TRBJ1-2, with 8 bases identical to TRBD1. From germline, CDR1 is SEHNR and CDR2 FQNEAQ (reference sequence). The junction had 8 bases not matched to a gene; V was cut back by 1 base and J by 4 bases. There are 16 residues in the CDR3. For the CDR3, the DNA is TGTGCCAGCAGCTTAGGCGGACAGGGCTCCACCTATGGCTACACCTTC. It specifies CASSLGGQGSTYGYTF.

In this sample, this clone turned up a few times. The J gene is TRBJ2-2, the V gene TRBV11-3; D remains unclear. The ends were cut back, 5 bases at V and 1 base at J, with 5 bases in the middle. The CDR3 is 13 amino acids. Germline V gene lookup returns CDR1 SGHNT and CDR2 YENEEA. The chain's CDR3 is CASSRGNTGELFF. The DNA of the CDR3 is TGTGCCAGCAGCAGAGGGAACACCGGGGAGCTGTTTTTT.

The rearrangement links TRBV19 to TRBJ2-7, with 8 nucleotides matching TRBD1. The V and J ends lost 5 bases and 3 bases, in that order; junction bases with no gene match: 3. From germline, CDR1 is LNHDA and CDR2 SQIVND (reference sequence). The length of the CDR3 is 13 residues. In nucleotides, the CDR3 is TGTGCCAGTAGTCCGGGACAGGTCTACGAGCAGTACTTC. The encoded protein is CASSPGQVYEQYF.

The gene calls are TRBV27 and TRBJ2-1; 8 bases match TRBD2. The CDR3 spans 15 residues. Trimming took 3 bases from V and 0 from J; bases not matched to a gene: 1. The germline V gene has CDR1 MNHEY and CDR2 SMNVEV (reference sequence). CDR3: CASSLSGSSYNEQFF. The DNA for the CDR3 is TGTGCCAGCAGTTTGAGCGGGAGCTCCTACAATGAGCAGTTCTTC.

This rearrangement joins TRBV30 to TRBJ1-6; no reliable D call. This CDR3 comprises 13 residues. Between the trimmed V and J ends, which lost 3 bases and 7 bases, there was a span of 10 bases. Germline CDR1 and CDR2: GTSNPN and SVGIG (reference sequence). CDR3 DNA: TGTGCCTGGAGGGCCTTTTACAATTCACCCCTCCACTTT. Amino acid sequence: CAWRAFYNSPLHF.

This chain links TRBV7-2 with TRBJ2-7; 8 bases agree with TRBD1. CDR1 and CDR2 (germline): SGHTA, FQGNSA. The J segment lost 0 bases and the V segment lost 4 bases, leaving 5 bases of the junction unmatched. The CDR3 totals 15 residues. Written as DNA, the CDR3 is TGTGCCAGCAGCTGGACAGGGTCGAGCTCCTACGAGCAGTACTTC. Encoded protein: CASSWTGSSSYEQYF.

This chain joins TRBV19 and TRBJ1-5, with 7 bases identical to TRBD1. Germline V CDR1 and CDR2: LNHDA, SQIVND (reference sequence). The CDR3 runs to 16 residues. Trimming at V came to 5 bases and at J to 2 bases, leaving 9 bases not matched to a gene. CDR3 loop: CASSAPTGLRNQPQHF. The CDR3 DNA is TGTGCCAGTAGTGCCCCGACAGGGCTTCGCAATCAGCCCCAGCATTTT.

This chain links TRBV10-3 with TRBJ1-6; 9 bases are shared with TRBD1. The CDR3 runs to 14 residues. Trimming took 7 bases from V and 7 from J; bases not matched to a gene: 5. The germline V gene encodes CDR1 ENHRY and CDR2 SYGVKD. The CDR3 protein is CAINTGTGNSPLHF. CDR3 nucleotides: TGTGCCATCAACACGGGGACAGGGAATTCACCCCTCCACTTT.

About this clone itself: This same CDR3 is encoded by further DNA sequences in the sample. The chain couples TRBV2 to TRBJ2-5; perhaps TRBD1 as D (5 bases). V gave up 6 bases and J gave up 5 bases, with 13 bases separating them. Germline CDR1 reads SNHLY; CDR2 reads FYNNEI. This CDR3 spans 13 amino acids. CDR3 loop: CASRSGPGETQYF. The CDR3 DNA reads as TGTGCCAGCAGGTCGGGCCCAGGGGAGACCCAGTACTTC.

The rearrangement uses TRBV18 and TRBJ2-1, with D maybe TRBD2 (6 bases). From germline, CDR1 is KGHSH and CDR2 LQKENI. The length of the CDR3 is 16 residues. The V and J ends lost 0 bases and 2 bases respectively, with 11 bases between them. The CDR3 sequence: CASSPPGRGAYNEQFF. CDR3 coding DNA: TGTGCCAGCTCACCACCAGGTCGCGGGGCCTACAATGAGCAGTTCTTC.

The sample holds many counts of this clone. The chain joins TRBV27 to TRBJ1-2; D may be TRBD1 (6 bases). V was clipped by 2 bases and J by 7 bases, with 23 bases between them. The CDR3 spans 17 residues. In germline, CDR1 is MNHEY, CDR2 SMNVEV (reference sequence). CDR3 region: CASSLPGTAPTGSGYTF. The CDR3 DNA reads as TGTGCCAGCAGTTTACCCGGCACAGCTCCTACAGGGAGTGGCTACACCTTC.

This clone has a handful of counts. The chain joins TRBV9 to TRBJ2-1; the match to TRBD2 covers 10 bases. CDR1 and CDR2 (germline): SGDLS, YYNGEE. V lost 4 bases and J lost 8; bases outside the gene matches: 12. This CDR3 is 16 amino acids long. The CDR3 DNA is TGTGCCAGCAGCCCTCTCGGGCTAGCGGGAGAGGATGAGCAGTTCTTC. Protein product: CASSPLGLAGEDEQFF. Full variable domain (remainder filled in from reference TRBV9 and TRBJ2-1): DSGVTQTPKHLITATGQRVTLRCSPRSGDLSVYWYQQSLDQGLQFLIQYYNGEERAKGNILERFSAQQFPDLHSELNLSSLELGDSALYFCASSPLGLAGEDEQFFGPGTRLTVL.